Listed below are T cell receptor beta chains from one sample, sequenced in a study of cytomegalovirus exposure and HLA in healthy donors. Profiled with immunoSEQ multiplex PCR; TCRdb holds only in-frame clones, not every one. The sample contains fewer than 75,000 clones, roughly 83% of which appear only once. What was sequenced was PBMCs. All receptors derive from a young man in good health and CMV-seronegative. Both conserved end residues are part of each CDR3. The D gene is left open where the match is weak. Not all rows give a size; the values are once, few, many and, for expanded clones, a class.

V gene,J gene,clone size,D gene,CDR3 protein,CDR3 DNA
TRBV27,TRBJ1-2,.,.,CASSLSALEGQLYGYTF,TGTGCCAGCAGTTTATCGGCCCTTGAAGGACAGCTCTATGGCTACACCTTC
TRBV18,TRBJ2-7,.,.,CASSPGSQGLSYEQYF,TGTGCCAGCTCCCCCGGTTCCCAGGGCCTCTCCTACGAGCAGTACTTC
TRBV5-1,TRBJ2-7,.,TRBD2,CASSLGLAGGASYEQYF,TGCGCCAGCAGCTTGGGGTTAGCGGGAGGGGCCTCCTACGAGCAGTACTTC
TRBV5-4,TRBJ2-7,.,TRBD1,CASSLNAGTGTYEQYF,TGTGCCAGCAGCTTGAACGCGGGGACAGGGACCTACGAGCAGTACTTC
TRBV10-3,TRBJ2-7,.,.,CAISENAPSGQYF,TGTGCCATCAGTGAGAATGCTCCGAGCGGGCAGTACTTC
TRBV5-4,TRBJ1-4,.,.,CASSLTQGSNEKLFF,TGTGCCAGCAGCTTGACGCAGGGCTCTAATGAAAAACTGTTTTTT
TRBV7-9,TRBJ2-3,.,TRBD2,CASSQTSGSTDTQYF,TGTGCCAGCAGCCAGACTAGCGGAAGCACAGATACGCAGTATTTT
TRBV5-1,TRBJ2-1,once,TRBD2,CASSFWGLAGSYNEQFF,TGCGCCAGCAGCTTCTGGGGACTAGCGGGCTCCTACAATGAGCAGTTCTTC
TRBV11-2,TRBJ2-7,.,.,CASSFSAYEQYF,TGTGCCAGCAGCTTTAGCGCCTACGAGCAGTACTTC
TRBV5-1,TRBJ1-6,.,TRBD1,CASSLTGDNSPLHF,TGCGCCAGCAGCTTGACAGGGGATAATTCACCCCTCCACTTT